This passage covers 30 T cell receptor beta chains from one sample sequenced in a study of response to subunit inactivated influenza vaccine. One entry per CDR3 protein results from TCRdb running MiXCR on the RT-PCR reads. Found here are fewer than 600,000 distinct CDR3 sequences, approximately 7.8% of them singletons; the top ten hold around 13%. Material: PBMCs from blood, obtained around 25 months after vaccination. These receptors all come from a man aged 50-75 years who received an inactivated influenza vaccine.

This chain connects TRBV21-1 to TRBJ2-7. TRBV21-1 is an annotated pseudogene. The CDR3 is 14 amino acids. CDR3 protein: CASSTLWLNYEQYF. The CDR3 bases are TGTGCCAGCAGCACCCTATGGTTAAACTACGAGCAGTACTTC.

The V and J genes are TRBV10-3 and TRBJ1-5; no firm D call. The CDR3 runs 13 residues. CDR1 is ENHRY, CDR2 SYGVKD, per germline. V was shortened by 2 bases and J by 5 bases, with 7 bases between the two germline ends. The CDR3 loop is CAISERWDQPQHF. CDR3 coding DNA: TGTGCCATCAGTGAGCGGTGGGATCAGCCCCAGCATTTT.

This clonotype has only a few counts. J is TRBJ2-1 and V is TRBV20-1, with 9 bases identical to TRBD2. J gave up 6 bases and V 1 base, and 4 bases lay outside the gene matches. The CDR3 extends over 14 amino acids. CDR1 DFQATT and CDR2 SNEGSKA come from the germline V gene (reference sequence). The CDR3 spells CSARGSGGSNEQFF. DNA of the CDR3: TGCAGTGCTAGAGGTAGCGGGGGTTCCAATGAGCAGTTCTTC.

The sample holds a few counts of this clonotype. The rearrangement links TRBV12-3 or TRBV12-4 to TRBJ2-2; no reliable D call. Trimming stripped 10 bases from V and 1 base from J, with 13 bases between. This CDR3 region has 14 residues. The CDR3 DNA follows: TGTGCCACCCTCCCTTGGAGGAACACCGGGGAGCTGTTTTTT. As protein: CATLPWRNTGELFF.

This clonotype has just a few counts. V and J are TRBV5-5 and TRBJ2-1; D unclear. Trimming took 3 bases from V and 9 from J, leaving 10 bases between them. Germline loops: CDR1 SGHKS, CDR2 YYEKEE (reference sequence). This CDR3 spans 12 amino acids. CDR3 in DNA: TGTGCCAGCAGCTCCATATCTTTTGAGCAGTTCTTC. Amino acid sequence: CASSSISFEQFF.

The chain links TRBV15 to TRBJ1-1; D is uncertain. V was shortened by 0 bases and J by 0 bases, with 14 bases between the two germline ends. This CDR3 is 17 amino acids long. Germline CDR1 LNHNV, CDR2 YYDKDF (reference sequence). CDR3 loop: CATSREGGSYMNTEAFF. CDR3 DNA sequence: TGTGCCACCAGCAGAGAAGGCGGGAGTTACATGAACACTGAAGCTTTCTTT.

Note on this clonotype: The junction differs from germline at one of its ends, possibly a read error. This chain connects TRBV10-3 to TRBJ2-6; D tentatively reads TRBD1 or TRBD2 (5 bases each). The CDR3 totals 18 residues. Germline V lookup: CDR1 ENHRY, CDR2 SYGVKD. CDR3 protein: CAISESTGPASGANVLTF. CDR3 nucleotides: TGTGCCATCAGTGAGTCTACGGGACCGGCCTCTGGGGCCAACGTCCTGACTTTT.

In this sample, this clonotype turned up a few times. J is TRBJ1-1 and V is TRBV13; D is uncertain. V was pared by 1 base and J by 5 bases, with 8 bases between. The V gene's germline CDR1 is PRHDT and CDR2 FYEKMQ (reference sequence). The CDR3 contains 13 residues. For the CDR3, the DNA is TGTGCCAGCAGCTTAGCCAGGCGGACTGAAGCTTTCTTT. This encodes CASSLARRTEAFF.

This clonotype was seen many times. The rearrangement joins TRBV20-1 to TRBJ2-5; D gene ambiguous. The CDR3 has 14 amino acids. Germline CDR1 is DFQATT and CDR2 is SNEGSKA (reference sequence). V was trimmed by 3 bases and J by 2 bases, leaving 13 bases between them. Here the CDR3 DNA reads TGCAGTGCTAGCAATGCCTACAAGCAAGAGACCCAGTACTTC. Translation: CSASNAYKQETQYF.

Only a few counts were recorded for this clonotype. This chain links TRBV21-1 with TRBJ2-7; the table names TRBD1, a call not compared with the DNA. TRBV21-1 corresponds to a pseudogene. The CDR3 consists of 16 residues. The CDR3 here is CASSKAQGADSYEQYF. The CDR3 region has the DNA TGTGCCAGCAGCAAAGCGCAGGGGGCTGACTCCTACGAGCAGTACTTC.

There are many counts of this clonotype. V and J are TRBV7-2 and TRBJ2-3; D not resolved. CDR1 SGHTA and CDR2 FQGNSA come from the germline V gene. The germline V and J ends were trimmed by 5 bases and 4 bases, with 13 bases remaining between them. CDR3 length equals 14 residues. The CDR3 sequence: CASSPDAPPDTQYF. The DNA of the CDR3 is TGTGCCAGCAGCCCCGACGCCCCGCCAGATACGCAGTATTTT.

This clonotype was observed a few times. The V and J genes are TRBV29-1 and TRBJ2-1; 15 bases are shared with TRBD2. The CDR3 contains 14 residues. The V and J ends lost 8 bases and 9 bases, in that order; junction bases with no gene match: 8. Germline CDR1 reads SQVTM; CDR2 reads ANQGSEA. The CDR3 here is CSSGLAGGRGEQFF. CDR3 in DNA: TGCAGCTCTGGACTAGCGGGGGGGAGAGGTGAGCAGTTCTTC.

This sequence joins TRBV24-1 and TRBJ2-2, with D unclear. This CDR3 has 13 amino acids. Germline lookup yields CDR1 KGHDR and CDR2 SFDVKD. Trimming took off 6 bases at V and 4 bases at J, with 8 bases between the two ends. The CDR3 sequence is CATSYGATGELFF. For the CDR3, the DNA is TGTGCCACCAGTTACGGTGCCACCGGGGAGCTGTTTTTT.

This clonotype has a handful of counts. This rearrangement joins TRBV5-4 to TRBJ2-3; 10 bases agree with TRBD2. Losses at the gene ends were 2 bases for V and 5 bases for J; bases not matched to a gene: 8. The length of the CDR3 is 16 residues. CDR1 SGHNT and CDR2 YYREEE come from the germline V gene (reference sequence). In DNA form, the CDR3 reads TGTGCCAGCAGCTTCCTAAGCGGGAGGGTGGGAGATACGCAGTATTTT. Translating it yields CASSFLSGRVGDTQYF.

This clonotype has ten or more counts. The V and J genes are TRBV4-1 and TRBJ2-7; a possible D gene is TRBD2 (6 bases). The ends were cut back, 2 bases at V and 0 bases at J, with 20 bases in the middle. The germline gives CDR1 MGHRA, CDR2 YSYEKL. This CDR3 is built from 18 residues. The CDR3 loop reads CASSQTTAGTGVSYEQYF. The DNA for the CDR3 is TGCGCCAGCAGCCAAACCACCGCCGGGACGGGGGTCTCCTACGAGCAGTACTTC.

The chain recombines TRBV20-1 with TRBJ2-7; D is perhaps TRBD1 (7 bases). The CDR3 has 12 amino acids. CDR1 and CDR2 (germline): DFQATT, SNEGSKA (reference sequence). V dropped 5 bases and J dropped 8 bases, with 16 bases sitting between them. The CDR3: CSASTTGRKQYF. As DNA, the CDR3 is TGCAGTGCTTCCACGACAGGGAGGAAGCAGTACTTC.

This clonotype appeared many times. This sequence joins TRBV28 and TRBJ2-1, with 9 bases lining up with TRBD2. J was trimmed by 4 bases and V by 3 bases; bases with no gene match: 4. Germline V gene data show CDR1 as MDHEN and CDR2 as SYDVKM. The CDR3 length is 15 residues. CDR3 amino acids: CASSFRLAGYNEQFF. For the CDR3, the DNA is TGTGCCAGCAGTTTTAGGCTAGCGGGGTACAATGAGCAGTTCTTC.

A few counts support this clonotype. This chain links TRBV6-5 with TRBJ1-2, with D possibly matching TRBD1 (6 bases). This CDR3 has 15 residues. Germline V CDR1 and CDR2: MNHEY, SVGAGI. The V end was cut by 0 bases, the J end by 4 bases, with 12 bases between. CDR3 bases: TGTGCCAGCAGTTACTCGGCGGGGGCTTTCTATGGCTACACCTTC. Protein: CASSYSAGAFYGYTF.

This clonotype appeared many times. The CDR3 reads CATSREETGGRETQYF. CDR3 bases: TGTGCCACCAGCAGAGAGGAGACAGGGGGCCGGGAGACCCAGTACTTC. The V gene is TRBV15, the J gene TRBJ2-5; 10 positions agree with TRBD1. Trimming at V came to 0 bases and at J to 5 bases, leaving 6 bases not matched to a gene. Germline loops: CDR1 LNHNV, CDR2 YYDKDF (reference sequence). There are 16 residues in the CDR3.

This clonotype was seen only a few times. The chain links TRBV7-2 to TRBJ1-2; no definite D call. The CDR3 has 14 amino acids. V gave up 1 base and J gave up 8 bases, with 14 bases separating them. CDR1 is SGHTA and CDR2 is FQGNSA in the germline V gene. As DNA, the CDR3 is TGTGCCAGCAGCTTAGAACGTGGGGTCACCGGCTACACCTTC. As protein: CASSLERGVTGYTF. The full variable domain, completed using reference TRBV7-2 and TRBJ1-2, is GAGVSQSPSNKVTEKGKDVELRCDPISGHTALYWYRQSLGQGLEFLIYFQGNSAPDKSGLPSDRFSAERTGGSVSTLTIQRTQQEDSAVYLCASSLERGVTGYTFGSGTRLTVV.

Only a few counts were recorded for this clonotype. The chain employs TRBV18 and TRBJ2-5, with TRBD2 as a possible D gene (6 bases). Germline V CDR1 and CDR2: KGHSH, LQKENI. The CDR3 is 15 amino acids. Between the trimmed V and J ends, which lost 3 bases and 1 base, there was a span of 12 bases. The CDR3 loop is CASSPRGIGQETQYF. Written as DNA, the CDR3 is TGTGCCAGCTCACCTCGGGGGATCGGCCAAGAGACCCAGTACTTC.

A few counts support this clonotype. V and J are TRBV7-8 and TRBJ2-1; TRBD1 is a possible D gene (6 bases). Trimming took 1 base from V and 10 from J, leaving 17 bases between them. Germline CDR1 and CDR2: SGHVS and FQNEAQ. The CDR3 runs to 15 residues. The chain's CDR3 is CASSLVGTLGKEQFF. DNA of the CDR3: TGTGCCAGCAGCTTAGTCGGGACACTAGGGAAGGAGCAGTTCTTC.

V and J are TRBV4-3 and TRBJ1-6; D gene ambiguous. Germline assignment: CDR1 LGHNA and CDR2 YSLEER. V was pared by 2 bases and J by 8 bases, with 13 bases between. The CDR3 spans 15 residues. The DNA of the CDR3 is TGCGCCAGCAGCCAACAAAGCGGAGAACATTCACCCCTCCACTTT. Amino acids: CASSQQSGEHSPLHF.

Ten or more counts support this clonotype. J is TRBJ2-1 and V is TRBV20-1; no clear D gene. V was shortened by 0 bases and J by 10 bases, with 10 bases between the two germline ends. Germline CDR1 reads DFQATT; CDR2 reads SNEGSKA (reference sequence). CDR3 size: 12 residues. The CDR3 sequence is CSARDLAQEQFF. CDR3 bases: TGCAGTGCTAGAGATCTCGCCCAAGAGCAGTTCTTC.

In DNA, the CDR3 is TGCGCCAGCAGCCAAGATGGCACTATCTCTGGAAACACCATATATTTT. Its protein product is CASSQDGTISGNTIYF. The rearrangement uses TRBV4-3 and TRBJ1-3, with unresolved D. Germline loops: CDR1 LGHNA, CDR2 YSLEER. The ends were cut back, 0 bases at V and 0 bases at J, with 9 bases in the middle. This CDR3 is 16 amino acids long.

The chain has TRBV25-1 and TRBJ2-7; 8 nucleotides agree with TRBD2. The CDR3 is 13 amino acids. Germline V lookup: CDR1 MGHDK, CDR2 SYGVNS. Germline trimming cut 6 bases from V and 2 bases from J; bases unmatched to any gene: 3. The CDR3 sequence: CASRPGLAYEQYF. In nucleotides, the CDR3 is TGTGCCAGCAGGCCGGGACTAGCCTACGAGCAGTACTTC.

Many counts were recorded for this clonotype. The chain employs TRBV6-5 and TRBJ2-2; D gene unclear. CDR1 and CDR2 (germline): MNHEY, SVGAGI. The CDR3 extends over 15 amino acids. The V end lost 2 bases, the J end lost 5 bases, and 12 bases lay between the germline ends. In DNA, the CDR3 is TGTGCCAGCAGTTACGAAGGTTTTTCGACCGGGGAGCTGTTTTTT. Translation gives CASSYEGFSTGELFF.

The CDR3 nucleotides read TGCAGTGCTAGCCTGACTTCGAATCAGCCCCAGCATTTT. This gives the protein CSASLTSNQPQHF. The V and J genes are TRBV20-1 and TRBJ1-5; D remains unclear. Trimming removed 3 bases from V and 4 bases from J, with 10 bases in between. Germline-derived CDR1 and CDR2 are DFQATT and SNEGSKA (reference sequence). The CDR3 loop spans 13 amino acids.

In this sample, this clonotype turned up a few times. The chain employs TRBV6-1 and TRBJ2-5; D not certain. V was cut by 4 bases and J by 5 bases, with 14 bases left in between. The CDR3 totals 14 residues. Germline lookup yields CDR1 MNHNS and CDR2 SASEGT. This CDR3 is CASSAQLYRETQYF. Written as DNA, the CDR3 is TGTGCCAGCAGTGCCCAGTTGTATAGGGAGACCCAGTACTTC.

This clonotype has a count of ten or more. The CDR3 here is CASTYRRQPQHF. As DNA, the CDR3 is TGCGCCAGCACCTACCGCAGACAGCCCCAGCATTTT. V gene TRBV5-1 combines with J gene TRBJ1-5; no firm D call. The CDR3 totals 12 residues. V was clipped by 6 bases and J by 7 bases, with 11 bases between them. The germline V gene encodes CDR1 SGHRS and CDR2 YFSETQ.